These 30 T cell receptor beta chains came from one sample sequenced in a study of T cell responses to AZD1222 COVID-19 vaccine. The protocol was immunoSEQ multiplex PCR, while the TCRdb copy is restricted to in-frame clones and leaves out a portion. There are 150,000 to 200,000 clones in the sample; approximately 90% occur only once, and around 4% lies in the top ten. Material: peripheral blood, obtained on day 0 of AZD1222 vaccination. Source of these receptors: an adult in good health.

V and J are TRBV5-5 and TRBJ2-7; 8 nucleotides line up with TRBD1. Germline CDR1 reads SGHKS; CDR2 reads YYEKEE (reference sequence). This CDR3 has 15 residues. J gave up 3 bases and V 4 bases, and 9 bases lay outside the gene matches. In DNA form, the CDR3 reads TGTGCCAGCAGCCCGGGGACAGGCGGGTACTACGAGCAGTACTTC. Translation gives CASSPGTGGYYEQYF.

This clone was found once. The chain uses TRBV5-1 and TRBJ2-7, with D unclear. This CDR3 has 15 amino acids. Looked up from germline, CDR1 is SGHRS and CDR2 is YFSETQ. V lost 0 bases, J lost 4 bases, and 14 bases lay in between. The CDR3 loop reads CASSLARLDGYEQYF. CDR3 coding DNA: TGCGCCAGCAGCTTGGCACGACTGGATGGGTACGAGCAGTACTTC. The full variable domain, completed using reference TRBV5-1 and TRBJ2-7, is KAGVTQTPRYLIKTRGQQVTLSCSPISGHRSVSWYQQTPGQGLQFLFEYFSETQRNKGNFPGRFSGRQFSNSRSEMNVSTLELGDSALYLCASSLARLDGYEQYFGPGTRLTVT.

Here the CDR3 reads CASSRPGATNEKLFF. In DNA, the CDR3 is TGTGCCAGTAGCCGCCCGGGCGCGACTAATGAAAAACTGTTTTTT. The chain recombines TRBV19 with TRBJ1-4, with D unclear. The CDR3 totals 15 residues. Germline lookup yields CDR1 LNHDA and CDR2 SQIVND (reference sequence). V was cut by 6 bases and J by 2 bases, with 13 bases left in between.

This clone was counted once. V is TRBV10-1 and J is TRBJ2-7, with a weak D call TRBD2 (6 bases). This CDR3 comprises 13 residues. The V gene's germline CDR1 is WNHNN and CDR2 SYGVQD (reference sequence). V dropped 4 bases and J dropped 3 bases, with 10 bases sitting between them. The CDR3 coding sequence is TGCGCCAGCAGTGCGACGGGACTCTACGAGCAGTACTTC. This encodes CASSATGLYEQYF.

The CDR3, as DNA: TGCAGCGTTACAATAGCGGGAGGAGCGTACAATGAGCAGTTCTTC. It encodes CSVTIAGGAYNEQFF. The rearrangement links TRBV29-1 to TRBJ2-1, with TRBD2 matching 10 bases. This CDR3 comprises 15 residues. The J segment lost 4 bases and the V segment lost 5 bases, leaving 8 bases of the junction unmatched. The germline gives CDR1 SQVTM, CDR2 ANQGSEA.

The gene calls are TRBV2 and TRBJ1-1, with a weak D call TRBD1 (5 bases). The length of the CDR3 is 13 residues. CDR1 is SNHLY and CDR2 is FYNNEI in the germline V gene. V was shortened by 7 bases and J by 5 bases, with 14 bases between the two germline ends. DNA of the CDR3: TGTGCCAGCACGGGTTCAGGGAGGACTGAAGCTTTCTTT. The encoded protein is CASTGSGRTEAFF.

This clone was detected once. This chain links TRBV10-3 with TRBJ2-1, with 14 nucleotides matching TRBD2. The V gene's germline CDR1 is ENHRY and CDR2 SYGVKD. J lost 1 base, V lost 2 bases, and 4 bases had no gene match. There are 18 residues in the CDR3. The CDR3 DNA follows: TGTGCCATCAGTGAGCCGGGACTAGCGGGAGAGTCCTACAATGAGCAGTTCTTC. Translated: CAISEPGLAGESYNEQFF.

The chain combines TRBV19 with TRBJ1-2; D is ambiguous. Trimming shortened V by 7 bases and J by 5 bases, and 20 bases separated the two germline ends. The germline V gene encodes CDR1 LNHDA and CDR2 SQIVND (reference sequence). There are 15 residues in the CDR3. Here the CDR3 DNA reads TGTGCCAGTACCATCGGCGGGTCGCCCCCTTATGGCTACACCTTC. Residues: CASTIGGSPPYGYTF.

J is TRBJ2-2 and V is TRBV14, with D unresolved. Germline V gives CDR1 SGHDN, CDR2 FVKESK. Trimming pared 2 bases from V and 5 bases from J, leaving 9 bases between. The CDR3 totals 14 residues. Here the CDR3 reads CASSQLVRTGELFF. The CDR3 region has the DNA TGTGCCAGCAGCCAATTAGTGAGGACCGGGGAGCTGTTTTTT.

The genes are TRBV9 and TRBJ2-5; D is uncertain. The length of the CDR3 is 15 residues. Deletions cut 0 bases from V and 1 base from J, with 10 bases between. From germline, CDR1 is SGDLS and CDR2 YYNGEE. CDR3 protein: CASSVESTSQETQYF. CDR3 nucleotides: TGTGCCAGCAGCGTAGAGTCTACCTCCCAAGAGACCCAGTACTTC.

The chain has TRBV11-3 and TRBJ2-7; 7 nucleotides agree with TRBD2. V shed 2 bases, J shed 7 bases, and the junction held 5 bases outside the gene matches. CDR1 is SGHNT and CDR2 is YENEEA in the germline V gene. The CDR3 runs 13 residues. The CDR3 region has the DNA TGTGCCAGCAGCTTAAGAAGCGGGATGGAGCAGTACTTC. Its translation: CASSLRSGMEQYF.

The gene calls are TRBV13 and TRBJ2-3, with 9 bases fitting TRBD2. The ends lost 0 bases at V and 1 base at J; junction bases unmatched: 8. From germline, CDR1 is PRHDT and CDR2 FYEKMQ (reference sequence). There are 18 residues in the CDR3. The CDR3 sequence: CASSLGPSGASGTDTQYF. For the CDR3, the DNA is TGTGCCAGCAGCTTAGGTCCTAGCGGGGCCTCGGGCACAGATACGCAGTATTTT.

This clone was counted a few times. The rearrangement joins TRBV5-4 to TRBJ1-2; D call uncertain. The CDR3 contains 13 residues. Germline CDR1 SGHNT, CDR2 YYREEE (reference sequence). V was pared by 1 base and J by 9 bases, with 13 bases between. This chain's CDR3 is CASSLKGAHRYTF. The CDR3 DNA follows: TGTGCCAGCAGCTTGAAGGGTGCCCACCGCTACACCTTC.

The chain joins TRBV30 to TRBJ1-1; 7 nucleotides line up with TRBD1. V was clipped by 3 bases and J by 3 bases; unmatched bases: 4. The CDR3 extends over 13 amino acids. Germline CDR1 and CDR2: GTSNPN and SVGIG (reference sequence). The CDR3 spells CAWSQGGDTEAFF. Here the CDR3 DNA reads TGTGCCTGGAGCCAGGGGGGGGACACTGAAGCTTTCTTT.

The V call is TRBV6-5, the J call TRBJ2-1; D may be TRBD1 (6 bases). V was cut by 2 bases and J by 5 bases, with 16 bases left in between. CDR1 and CDR2 from the germline V gene are MNHEY and SVGAGI. This CDR3 region has 16 residues. Here the CDR3 reads CASSYGRWGHDNEQFF. The CDR3 DNA sequence: TGTGCCAGCAGTTACGGTCGGTGGGGGCATGACAATGAGCAGTTCTTC.

The V gene is TRBV5-4, the J gene TRBJ1-2; weak D call: TRBD1 (6 bases). V lost 4 bases and J lost 3, with 13 bases in between. The CDR3 sequence is 14 residues long. Germline V lookup: CDR1 SGHNT, CDR2 YYREEE (reference sequence). DNA of the CDR3: TGTGCCAGCAGCCCGCGGGGGGCGGACTATGGCTACACCTTC. Encoded protein: CASSPRGADYGYTF.

This chain links TRBV10-3 with TRBJ1-1; tentatively, D is TRBD1 (5 bases). Germline assignment: CDR1 ENHRY and CDR2 SYGVKD. This CDR3 is 14 amino acids long. V was clipped by 0 bases and J by 1 base, with 6 bases between them. CDR3 DNA sequence: TGTGCCATCAGTGAGTCAAGGGGGAACACTGAAGCTTTCTTT. It yields the protein CAISESRGNTEAFF.

The chain carries TRBV19 and TRBJ2-3; possibly TRBD1 or TRBD2 for D (5 bases each). Germline V gene sequence: CDR1 LNHDA, CDR2 SQIVND (reference sequence). Trimming pared 5 bases from V and 2 bases from J, leaving 11 bases between. This CDR3 region has 14 residues. This CDR3 reads CASSRSGHTDTQYF. The CDR3 coding sequence is TGTGCCAGTAGTCGGAGCGGACACACAGATACGCAGTATTTT. Looking up the rest from reference TRBV19 and TRBJ2-3 gives the full variable domain: DGGITQSPKYLFRKEGQNVTLSCEQNLNHDAMYWYRQDPGQGLRLIYYSQIVNDFQKGDIAEGYSVSREKKESFPLTVTSAQKNPTAFYLCASSRSGHTDTQYFGPGTRLTVL.

The chain recombines TRBV20-1 with TRBJ2-5, with D unresolved. The CDR3 totals 10 residues. CDR1 DFQATT and CDR2 SNEGSKA come from the germline V gene (reference sequence). V gave up 6 bases and J gave up 9 bases, with 11 bases separating them. CDR3 in DNA: TGCAGTGCCCAACACGGGCCCCAGTACTTC. Translating gives CSAQHGPQYF.

The V call is TRBV18, the J call TRBJ1-3; 8 bases are a match to TRBD1. Germline-derived CDR1 and CDR2 are KGHSH and LQKENI. After removal of 5 bases from V and 0 bases from J, the junction contained 6 bases not matched to a gene. The CDR3 runs 16 residues. The CDR3 reads CASSGTGTSSGNTIYF. For the CDR3, the DNA is TGTGCCAGCTCAGGGACAGGAACGAGCTCTGGAAACACCATATATTTT.

The table lists this clone with a few counts. The chain employs TRBV19 and TRBJ1-1, with D unclear. Germline V CDR1 and CDR2: LNHDA, SQIVND (reference sequence). The CDR3 is 13 amino acids. V lost 6 bases, J lost 1 base, and 9 bases lay in between. CDR3 nucleotide sequence: TGTGCCAGTAGGTCTCACAGGAACACTGAAGCTTTCTTT. As protein: CASRSHRNTEAFF.

The chain has TRBV7-9 and TRBJ1-6; 10 bases align to TRBD1. CDR1 is SEHNR and CDR2 is FQNEAQ in the germline V gene (reference sequence). The V gene end was trimmed by 4 bases and the J gene end by 6 bases; junction bases not matched to a gene: 3. CDR3 size: 15 residues. CDR3 in DNA: TGTGCCAGCAGCTCTGGGGACAGGGGTAATTCACCCCTCCACTTT. Its translation is CASSSGDRGNSPLHF.

The rearrangement uses TRBV5-1 and TRBJ2-2; D unclear. V was clipped by 2 bases and J by 0 bases, with 5 bases between them. CDR3 size: 14 residues. CDR1 is SGHRS and CDR2 is YFSETQ in the germline V gene. The CDR3 region is CASSLSTNTGELFF. The DNA of the CDR3 is TGCGCCAGCAGCTTATCAACGAACACCGGGGAGCTGTTTTTT.

The chain has TRBV6-5 and TRBJ1-2, with 7 nucleotides matching TRBD1. CDR1 MNHEY and CDR2 SVGAGI come from the germline V gene. CDR3 length: 15 residues. Germline trimming cut 4 bases from V and 1 base from J; bases unmatched to any gene: 6. This CDR3 is CASSSGTVINYGYTF. The CDR3 DNA is TGTGCCAGCAGTTCCGGGACAGTTATTAACTATGGCTACACCTTC.

V is TRBV30 and J is TRBJ1-2; a possible D gene is TRBD1 (6 bases). V was pared by 4 bases and J by 6 bases, with 12 bases between. The CDR3 consists of 12 residues. Germline CDR1 GTSNPN, CDR2 SVGIG (reference sequence). CDR3 DNA: TGTGCCTGGAACCGCAGGGGAAATGGCTACACCTTC. Encoded protein: CAWNRRGNGYTF.

This clone was seen only a few times. The CDR3 protein is CASSGSTVTPYEQYF. CDR3 in DNA: TGTGCCAGCAGCGGCAGTACAGTGACCCCCTACGAGCAGTACTTC. The rearrangement uses TRBV11-3 and TRBJ2-7, with D uncertain. The CDR3 extends over 15 amino acids. V lost 5 bases and J 2 bases, leaving 16 bases between the germline ends. Germline V gene sequence: CDR1 SGHNT, CDR2 YENEEA.

The rearrangement joins TRBV14 to TRBJ2-1; tentatively, D is TRBD2 (6 bases). Germline-derived CDR1 and CDR2 are SGHDN and FVKESK. This CDR3 region has 17 residues. Trimming shortened V by 0 bases and J by 4 bases, and 16 bases separated the two germline ends. The DNA for the CDR3 is TGTGCCAGCAGCCAAGAAGGGTGGCTAGCGCTTTACAATGAGCAGTTCTTC. The encoded protein is CASSQEGWLALYNEQFF.

The chain combines TRBV28 with TRBJ1-5; D gene uncertain. The CDR3 consists of 14 residues. The V gene lost 4 bases and the J gene lost 7 bases, with 14 bases spanning the gap. CDR1 is MDHEN, CDR2 SYDVKM, per germline. Written as DNA, the CDR3 is TGTGCCAGCAGTTCCCCGTGGCCGGGACAGCCCCAGCATTTT. Protein: CASSSPWPGQPQHF.

Here the CDR3 DNA reads TGCGCCAGCAGCTACGGAGAACCGGCCGGGGGTGAAAAACTGTTTTTT. This gives the protein CASSYGEPAGGEKLFF. J is TRBJ1-4 and V is TRBV5-1, with a weak D call TRBD1 (5 bases). Germline-derived CDR1 and CDR2 are SGHRS and YFSETQ. The CDR3 covers 16 residues. V was trimmed by 3 bases and J by 7 bases, leaving 19 bases between them.

The V and J genes are TRBV6-1 and TRBJ2-5, with 11 bases that match TRBD2. CDR3 length: 14 amino acids. Germline V CDR1 and CDR2: MNHNS, SASEGT. The V and J ends lost 1 base and 7 bases, in that order; junction bases with no gene match: 2. CDR3 in DNA: TGTGCCAGCAGTGAAGGCCTAGCGGGAGGGACCCAGTACTTC. This sequence encodes CASSEGLAGGTQYF.